Below, one T cell receptor (beta chain) is given with its context. TCRdb called the 5' RACE reads again in MiXCR, with one record for every CDR3 protein. The table lists under 90,000 distinct CDR3 sequences, approximately 14% of them singletons. Losses at the gene ends were 0 bases for V and 0 bases for J; bases not matched to a gene: 2. The CDR3 totals 15 residues. Germline V gene lookup returns CDR1 SGDLS and CDR2 YYNGEE. The data originate from a study of T-cell memory formation after mild COVID-19. The rearrangement joins TRBV9 to TRBJ1-1; 7 bases align to TRBD1. The TCR sequence derives from an adult woman who had mild COVID-19 (a few samples of this study predate the infection). Cell type and time point are not known. Source material: PBMCs or a T cell subset sorted from them (not recorded which). The DNA of the CDR3 is TGTGCCAGCAGCGTAGGGGACAGTATGAACACTGAAGCTTTCTTT. It yields the protein CASSVGDSMNTEAFF.